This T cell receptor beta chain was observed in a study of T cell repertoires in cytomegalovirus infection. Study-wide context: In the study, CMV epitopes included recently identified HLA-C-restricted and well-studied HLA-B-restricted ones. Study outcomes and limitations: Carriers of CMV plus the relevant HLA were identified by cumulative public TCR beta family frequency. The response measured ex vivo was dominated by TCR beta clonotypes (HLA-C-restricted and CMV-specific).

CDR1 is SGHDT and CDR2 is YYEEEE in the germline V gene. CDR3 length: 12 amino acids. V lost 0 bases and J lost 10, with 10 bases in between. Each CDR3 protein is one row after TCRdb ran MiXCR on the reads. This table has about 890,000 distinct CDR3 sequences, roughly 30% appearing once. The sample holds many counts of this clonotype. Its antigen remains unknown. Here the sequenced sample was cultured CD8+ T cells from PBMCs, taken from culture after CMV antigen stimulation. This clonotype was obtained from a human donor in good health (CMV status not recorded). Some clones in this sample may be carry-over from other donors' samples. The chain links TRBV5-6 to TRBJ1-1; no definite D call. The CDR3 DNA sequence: TGTGCCAGCAGCTTGGGGGTTAGAGGAGCTTTCTTT. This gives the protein CASSLGVRGAFF.